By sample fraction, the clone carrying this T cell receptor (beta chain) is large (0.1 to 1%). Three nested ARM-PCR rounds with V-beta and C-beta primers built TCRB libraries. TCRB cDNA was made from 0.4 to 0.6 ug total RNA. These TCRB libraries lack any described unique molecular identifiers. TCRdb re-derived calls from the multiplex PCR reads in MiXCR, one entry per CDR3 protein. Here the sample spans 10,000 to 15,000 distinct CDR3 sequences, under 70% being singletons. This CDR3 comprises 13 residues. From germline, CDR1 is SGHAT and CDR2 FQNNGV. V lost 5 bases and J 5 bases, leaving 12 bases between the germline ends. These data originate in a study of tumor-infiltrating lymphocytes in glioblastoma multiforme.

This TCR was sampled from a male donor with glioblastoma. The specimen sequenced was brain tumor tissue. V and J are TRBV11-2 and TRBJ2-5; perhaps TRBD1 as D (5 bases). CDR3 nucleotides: TGTGCCAGCAGCGGACGACAGTGGGAGACCCAGTACTTC. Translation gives CASSGRQWETQYF.